Listed below are T cell receptor beta chains from one sample, sequenced in a study of shared clonotypes between healthy human individuals. Data came from immunoSEQ multiplex PCR; TCRdb stores just in-frame clones and leaves some out. The sample records 950,000 to 1,300,000 clones, more than 60% being singletons. Sequencing was done on a sample of memory CD4+ T cells sorted from blood. These receptor sequences come from a man younger than 35 in good health. CDR3s include the opening cysteine and the closing phenylalanine or tryptophan. The D gene is left open where the match is weak. For some rows the clone size is stated as once, few or many, or as a class when expanded; others skip it.

v_call	clone_size	d_call	j_call	cdr3_aa	cdr3_nt
TRBV5-6	NA	NA	TRBJ2-1	CASSSDPAGHNEQFF	TGTGCCAGCAGCTCAGACCCCGCTGGACACAATGAGCAGTTCTTC
TRBV13	NA	TRBD2	TRBJ2-7	CASSLGPSGRGSYEQYF	TGTGCCAGCAGCTTAGGCCCTAGCGGGAGGGGCTCCTACGAGCAGTACTTC
TRBV28	NA	TRBD2	TRBJ2-1	CASSLGLAGARGEFF	TGTGCCAGCAGTTTGGGTCTAGCGGGGGCCCGGGGGGAGTTCTTC
TRBV2	few	TRBD1	TRBJ1-6	CASSGRRDRGNSPLHF	TGTGCCAGCAGTGGCCGAAGGGACAGGGGTAACTCACCCCTCCACTTT
TRBV7-2	NA	NA	TRBJ1-1	CASSLYAGRAEAFF	TGTGCCAGCAGCTTATATGCAGGGCGCGCTGAAGCTTTCTTT
TRBV2	NA	NA	TRBJ2-1	CASSEGKGRNEQFF	TGTGCCAGCAGTGAGGGGAAGGGAAGGAATGAGCAGTTCTTC
TRBV7-9	NA	NA	TRBJ2-6	CASSAGDTGANVLTF	TGTGCCAGCAGCGCAGGGGATACTGGGGCCAACGTCCTGACTTTC
TRBV7-2	NA	NA	TRBJ1-2	CASSYDSIYGYTF	TGTGCCAGCAGCTACGACAGTATCTATGGCTACACCTTC
TRBV10-3	NA	NA	TRBJ2-1	CAISAHGGNSYNEQFF	TGTGCCATCAGCGCTCACGGGGGAAACTCCTACAATGAGCAGTTCTTC
TRBV10-1	once	TRBD2	TRBJ2-5	CASSESLAGALGTQYF	TGCGCCAGCAGTGAGTCTCTAGCGGGGGCCCTTGGGACCCAGTACTTC
TRBV5-1	NA	TRBD1	TRBJ2-5	CASYTGGLDKETQYF	TGCGCCAGCTACACAGGGGGCTTGGACAAAGAGACCCAGTACTTC
TRBV11-2	NA	NA	TRBJ2-4	CASSLRSLGDIQYF	TGTGCCAGCAGCCTCCGTTCCCTAGGGGACATTCAGTACTTC
TRBV2	NA	TRBD1	TRBJ1-1	CASSPETLRTGAEAFF	TGTGCCAGCAGTCCCGAGACCCTAAGGACAGGAGCTGAAGCTTTCTTT
TRBV6-5	NA	TRBD1	TRBJ1-3	CASSYGTGAGNTIYF	TGTGCCAGCAGTTATGGGACAGGGGCTGGAAACACCATATATTTT
TRBV19	NA	TRBD1	TRBJ1-1	CASSIAEGAVRTEAFF	TGTGCCAGTAGTATAGCAGAGGGGGCGGTGAGAACTGAAGCTTTCTTT
TRBV11-2	many	TRBD1	TRBJ2-1	CASSFSGQYNEQFF	TGTGCCAGCAGCTTTTCGGGACAGTACAATGAGCAGTTCTTC
TRBV7-9	NA	NA	TRBJ1-1	CASSLEGVTEAFF	TGTGCCAGCAGCTTAGAAGGGGTCACTGAAGCTTTCTTT
TRBV7-9	NA	NA	TRBJ2-1	CASSLGTSGYYNEQFF	TGTGCCAGCAGCTTAGGGACCAGCGGGTACTACAATGAGCAGTTCTTC
TRBV5-1	NA	TRBD1	TRBJ1-4	CASSRQGSEKLFF	TGCGCCAGTTCCCGACAGGGGAGTGAAAAACTGTTTTTT
TRBV5-4	once	NA	TRBJ1-2	CATGDGRDGGYTF	TGTGCCACTGGGGACGGCCGGGATGGTGGCTACACCTTC
TRBV18	once	NA	TRBJ2-7	CASSPDSGGAYEQYF	TGTGCCAGCTCACCGGACAGTGGAGGCGCCTACGAGCAGTACTTC
TRBV2	NA	NA	TRBJ2-7	CASSVKKGGAGEQYF	TGTGCCAGCAGTGTGAAAAAGGGGGGCGCGGGCGAGCAGTACTTC
TRBV4-3	NA	NA	TRBJ2-7	CASSTTANYEQYF	TGCGCCAGCAGCACGACTGCAAACTACGAGCAGTACTTC
TRBV28	once	NA	TRBJ1-3	CASSSRGWGGNTIYF	TGTGCCAGCAGCAGTAGGGGGTGGGGCGGAAACACCATATATTTT
TRBV6-1	NA	NA	TRBJ2-5	CATRDFERGETQYF	TGTGCCACCCGGGACTTCGAACGTGGGGAGACCCAGTACTTC
TRBV7-9	NA	NA	TRBJ1-4	CASSWSGTNEKLFF	TGTGCCAGCAGCTGGAGCGGAACTAATGAAAAACTGTTTTTT
TRBV25-1	NA	NA	TRBJ1-6	CASSENARGALSPLHF	TGTGCCAGCAGTGAGAACGCCCGGGGGGCGCTTTCACCCCTCCACTTT
TRBV28	NA	NA	TRBJ2-3	CASSSPGLGGNTDTQYF	TGTGCCAGCAGTTCCCCCGGTCTAGGGGGAAACACAGATACGCAGTATTTT
TRBV13	NA	TRBD1	TRBJ2-7	CASSFTRTGLRYEQYF	TGTGCCAGCAGCTTTACTCGGACAGGGCTTCGGTACGAGCAGTACTTC
TRBV19	NA	TRBD1	TRBJ2-7	CASKGTGVYEQYF	TGTGCCAGTAAGGGAACAGGGGTCTACGAGCAGTACTTC
TRBV7-7	NA	TRBD1	TRBJ2-3	CASSVSTGPSTDTQYF	TGTGCTAGCAGCGTATCGACAGGGCCCAGCACAGATACGCAGTATTTT
TRBV2	NA	TRBD1	TRBJ2-3	CASSRDRGTDTQYF	TGTGCCAGCAGTCGAGACAGGGGCACAGATACGCAGTATTTT
TRBV10-3	NA	NA	TRBJ1-1	CAISQGLEAFF	TGTGCCATCAGTCAGGGACTTGAAGCTTTCTTT
TRBV6-1	NA	NA	TRBJ2-2	CASSGTGELFF	TGTGCCAGCAGTGGTACCGGGGAGCTGTTTTTT
TRBV6-1	NA	TRBD1	TRBJ2-7	CASSEQGTGAYEQYF	TGTGCCAGCAGTGAGCAAGGGACAGGGGCCTACGAGCAGTACTTC
TRBV6-5	NA	NA	TRBJ2-2	CASSRQNTGELFF	TGTGCCAGCAGCCGACAGAACACCGGGGAGCTGTTTTTT
TRBV4-1	NA	NA	TRBJ1-6	CASSQEGGRIWSPLHF	TGCGCCAGCAGCCAAGAGGGTGGGCGGATTTGGTCACCCCTCCACTTT
TRBV5-1	NA	NA	TRBJ2-1	CASSRDGVRLNEQFF	TGCGCCAGCAGCCGAGACGGTGTGAGGTTGAATGAGCAGTTCTTC
TRBV6-5	once	NA	TRBJ1-1	CASTSGTLREAFF	TGTGCCAGCACCTCCGGGACATTACGTGAAGCTTTCTTT
TRBV7-9	NA	NA	TRBJ2-7	CASRRQGEQYF	TGTGCCAGCCGACGCCAGGGCGAGCAGTACTTC
TRBV4-3	few	TRBD2	TRBJ2-5	CASSQGGGRAVETQYF	TGCGCCAGCAGCCAAGGGGGCGGGAGGGCCGTTGAGACCCAGTACTTC
TRBV28	many	NA	TRBJ1-2	CASSSAGRVEGGYGYTF	TGTGCCAGCAGTTCAGCTGGGCGCGTTGAGGGGGGCTATGGCTACACCTTC
TRBV10-3	NA	TRBD1	TRBJ1-2	CAISGQGAYGYTF	TGTGCCATCAGTGGTCAGGGGGCCTATGGCTACACCTTC
TRBV5-6	NA	TRBD2	TRBJ2-3	CASSRPGTGGRKQYF	TGTGCCAGCAGCCGCCCGGGAACGGGGGGGCGCAAGCAGTATTTT
TRBV7-2	NA	TRBD2	TRBJ2-7	CASSFVAGTSGGYEQYF	TGTGCCAGCAGCTTCGTCGCCGGGACTAGCGGGGGCTACGAGCAGTACTTC
TRBV5-4	NA	NA	TRBJ1-1	CASSRPPQDEAFF	TGTGCCAGCAGCCGACCTCCTCAAGATGAAGCTTTCTTT
TRBV7-6	NA	TRBD2	TRBJ2-2	CASSLREGGTGELFF	TGTGCCAGCAGCTTGAGGGAGGGAGGCACCGGGGAGCTGTTTTTT
TRBV5-1	NA	TRBD2	TRBJ2-5	CASSLVGSGSLRETQYF	TGCGCCAGCAGCTTGGTCGGTAGCGGGAGTTTGAGAGAGACCCAGTACTTC
TRBV7-6	NA	TRBD1	TRBJ2-1	CASSPTGQGAGEQFF	TGTGCCAGCAGCCCAACCGGACAGGGGGCAGGCGAGCAGTTCTTC
TRBV2	NA	NA	TRBJ2-3	CASSQDYTDTQYF	TGTGCCAGCAGTCAAGACTACACAGATACGCAGTATTTT
TRBV5-1	NA	NA	TRBJ2-7	CASSLDTGAEQYF	TGCGCCAGCAGCTTGGATACAGGAGCCGAGCAGTACTTC
TRBV25-1	NA	NA	TRBJ1-1	CASSNRVTLGTEAFF	TGTGCCAGCAGTAACAGGGTAACCTTAGGCACTGAAGCTTTCTTT
TRBV7-8	NA	TRBD2	TRBJ2-1	CASTAGVASGGAFF	TGTGCCAGCACCGCAGGTGTCGCGAGCGGGGGCGCGTTCTTC
TRBV6-5	few	NA	TRBJ2-2	CASSPPGAGSGELFF	TGTGCCAGCAGTCCTCCAGGGGCGGGATCCGGGGAGCTGTTTTTT
TRBV14	NA	NA	TRBJ1-1	CASSLQQGMNTEAFF	TGTGCCAGCAGCCTACAGCAGGGTATGAACACTGAAGCTTTCTTT
TRBV10-2	NA	NA	TRBJ2-5	CASSDLGGGRSGETQYF	TGCGCCAGCAGTGATCTAGGCGGGGGCCGATCAGGGGAGACCCAGTACTTC
TRBV30	few	NA	TRBJ1-5	CAWSIDRSNQPQHF	TGTGCCTGGAGTATTGACAGGTCCAATCAGCCCCAGCATTTT
TRBV7-2	NA	NA	TRBJ2-5	CASSFLGGLQETQYF	TGTGCCAGCAGCTTTCTCGGCGGGCTGCAAGAGACCCAGTACTTC
TRBV20-1	few	NA	TRBJ2-3	CSATRDTQYF	TGCAGTGCTACCAGAGATACGCAGTATTTT
TRBV19	NA	NA	TRBJ1-1	CASSIVGRPNTEAFF	TGTGCCAGTAGTATAGTAGGACGGCCGAACACTGAAGCTTTCTTT